These 16 T cell receptor beta chains originate from one sample sequenced in a study of T cell repertoires in cytomegalovirus infection. TCRdb ran MiXCR on the reads and lists one entry per CDR3 protein. The profile covers about a million distinct CDR3 sequences, with around 31% appearing a single time and around 15% taken by the ten largest. Their antigens are not known. Sequenced material: cultured CD8+ T cells from PBMCs, taken from culture after CMV antigen stimulation. These receptors all come from a human donor in good health (CMV status not recorded). Some clones in this sample may be carry-over from other donors' samples.

This chain joins TRBV24-1 and TRBJ2-5, with D tentatively TRBD1 (6 bases). The CDR3 has 16 residues. Trimming pared 2 bases from V and 0 bases from J, leaving 12 bases between. In germline, CDR1 is KGHDR, CDR2 SFDVKD. CDR3 in amino acids: CATSDSPQGYQETQYF. The CDR3 nucleotides are TGTGCCACCAGTGATTCCCCCCAGGGGTACCAAGAGACCCAGTACTTC.

V and J are TRBV4-2 and TRBJ1-2; maybe TRBD1 (5 bases). Trimming cost V 4 bases and J 6 bases, with 15 bases left between them. The CDR3 is made up of 14 amino acids. CDR1 and CDR2 (germline): LGHNA, YNFKEQ. The CDR3: CASSPAGGRDGYTF. For the CDR3, the DNA is TGTGCCAGCAGCCCAGCCGGGGGGAGAGATGGCTACACCTTC.

This clonotype was observed a handful of times. The gene calls are TRBV7-9 and TRBJ2-4; D gene uncertain. The CDR3 consists of 16 residues. The V end lost 4 bases, the J end lost 1 base, and 14 bases lay between the germline ends. The germline V gene has CDR1 SEHNR and CDR2 FQNEAQ (reference sequence). CDR3: CASSSPALGAKNIQYF. The CDR3 DNA reads TGTGCCAGCAGCTCGCCTGCCCTTGGGGCCAAAAACATTCAGTACTTC.

Comment on this clonotype: Likely a read error: the CDR3 ends without its conserved phenylalanine or tryptophan. This sequence joins TRBV7-8 and TRBJ2-2; D perhaps matches TRBD2 (6 bases). In germline, CDR1 is SGHVS, CDR2 FQNEAQ. This CDR3 region has 15 residues. Trimming took 6 bases from V and 10 from J, leaving 21 bases between them. In nucleotides, the CDR3 is TGTGCCAGCAGTATTACATCGGGGACTGCTGAGGAGCTGTTTATT. Encoded protein: CASSITSGTAEELFI.

The chain uses TRBV12-3 or TRBV12-4 and TRBJ1-5; TRBD1 is a possible D gene (5 bases). CDR3 length equals 15 residues. The germline V and J ends were trimmed by 3 bases and 4 bases, with 13 bases remaining between them. The CDR3 spells CASSFTEGRNQPQHF. CDR3 coding DNA: TGTGCCAGCAGTTTTACAGAGGGGAGAAATCAGCCCCAGCATTTT.

This clonotype was observed a single time. This may be a read error, as it is one base from a much larger clone. Because it lacks the conserved phenylalanine or tryptophan at the end, this CDR3 is likely a read error. This chain links TRBV6-5 with TRBJ2-3, with TRBD2 identical over 9 bases. Looked up from germline, CDR1 is MNHEY and CDR2 is SVGAGI. The trim removed 5 bases at V and 2 bases at J, leaving 5 bases unmatched. The CDR3 covers 15 residues. The CDR3 is CASSLSGGHTDTQYL. The CDR3 DNA sequence: TGTGCCAGCAGTCTTAGCGGGGGACACACAGATACGCAGTATTTA.

In this sample, this clonotype turned up a few times. The chain joins TRBV4-3 to TRBJ2-4; D remains ambiguous. CDR1 and CDR2 from the germline V gene are LGHNA and YSLEER. CDR3 size: 18 residues. V was clipped by 0 bases and J by 0 bases, with 15 bases between them. Here the CDR3 reads CASSQDPPGVLAKNIQYF. DNA for the CDR3: TGCGCCAGCAGCCAAGATCCACCGGGCGTACTAGCCAAAAACATTCAGTACTTC.

This rearrangement joins TRBV7-9 to TRBJ1-6, with D perhaps TRBD1 (5 bases). The length of the CDR3 is 13 residues. In germline, CDR1 is SEHNR, CDR2 FQNEAQ (reference sequence). V was shortened by 5 bases and J by 14 bases, with 16 bases between the two germline ends. Here the CDR3 DNA reads TGTGCCAGCAGCACGGGACTCCCGGGGTCCCTCCACTTT. This encodes CASSTGLPGSLHF.

The chain carries TRBV11-3 and TRBJ2-7; 7 positions match TRBD2. Trimming removed 5 bases from V and 6 bases from J; junction bases left unmatched: 7. Germline loops: CDR1 SGHNT, CDR2 YENEEA. This CDR3 spans 13 amino acids. CDR3 coding DNA: TGTGCCAGCAGCCGGGGAGGGATCGGCGAGCAGTACTTC. Translation gives CASSRGGIGEQYF.

This clonotype has just a few counts. The J gene is TRBJ2-2, the V gene TRBV7-9; D may be TRBD1 (6 bases). Germline CDR1 reads SEHNR; CDR2 reads FQNEAQ (reference sequence). CDR3 size: 13 residues. V lost 6 bases and J lost 7, with 12 bases in between. This chain's CDR3 is CASRKKGDGELFF. The CDR3 bases are TGTGCCAGCAGGAAAAAGGGGGACGGGGAGCTGTTTTTT.

This clonotype occurred many times. The chain combines TRBV14 with TRBJ1-2, with D unresolved. CDR1 and CDR2 from the germline V gene are SGHDN and FVKESK. This CDR3 is 19 amino acids long. Trimming removed 0 bases at V and 6 bases at J, with 26 bases between. This chain's CDR3 is CASSQEKIVRRVSLDGYTF. CDR3 coding DNA: TGTGCCAGCAGCCAAGAAAAAATTGTTAGGAGGGTCTCCCTGGATGGCTACACCTTC.

This clonotype was detected ten times or more. The rearrangement uses TRBV19 and TRBJ2-3, with unresolved D. The CDR3 is made up of 15 amino acids. V dropped 3 bases and J dropped 2 bases, with 12 bases sitting between them. CDR1 is LNHDA and CDR2 is SQIVND in the germline V gene (reference sequence). For the CDR3, the DNA is TGTGCCAGTAGTATCGGAGACGGCTTCACAGATACGCAGTATTTT. As protein: CASSIGDGFTDTQYF.

The V and J genes are TRBV6-6 and TRBJ2-1; TRBD2 matches at 7 bases. The germline V gene encodes CDR1 MNHNY and CDR2 SVGAGI (reference sequence). CDR3 length: 17 residues. V lost 2 bases, J lost 5 bases, and 12 bases stayed unmatched. DNA of the CDR3: TGTGCCAGCAGTTACGTTTGGCGCGGGGGAAACGACAATGAGCAGTTCTTC. This codes for CASSYVWRGGNDNEQFF.

The chain combines TRBV6-6 with TRBJ2-1; D perhaps matches TRBD1 (6 bases). The V gene lost 2 bases and the J gene lost 6 bases, with 20 bases spanning the gap. This CDR3 spans 17 amino acids. CDR1 and CDR2 from the germline V gene are MNHNY and SVGAGI (reference sequence). The CDR3 bases are TGTGCCAGCAGTTACAAGACCCCGGGACATTTCTTCAATGAGCAGTTCTTC. Translation: CASSYKTPGHFFNEQFF.

The rearrangement uses TRBV5-5 and TRBJ2-1; either TRBD1 or TRBD2 may supply D (5 bases each). Trimming removed 0 bases at V and 4 bases at J, with 14 bases between. From germline, CDR1 is SGHKS and CDR2 YYEKEE (reference sequence). This CDR3 region has 16 residues. Written as DNA, the CDR3 is TGTGCCAGCAGCTTGGGGACGGGGACGGTGTACAATGAGCAGTTCTTC. It specifies CASSLGTGTVYNEQFF.

Turning to this clonotype: One junction end does not reproduce the germline sequence, and a read error may be involved. The genes are TRBV27 and TRBJ2-7, with 13 bases matching TRBD2. Per the germline V gene, CDR1 is MNHEY and CDR2 is SMNVEV (reference sequence). The CDR3 is 15 amino acids. The CDR3 DNA sequence: TGTACCAGCAGCCACGGACTAGCGGGAGTCTACGAGCAGTACTTC. This codes for CTSSHGLAGVYEQYF.